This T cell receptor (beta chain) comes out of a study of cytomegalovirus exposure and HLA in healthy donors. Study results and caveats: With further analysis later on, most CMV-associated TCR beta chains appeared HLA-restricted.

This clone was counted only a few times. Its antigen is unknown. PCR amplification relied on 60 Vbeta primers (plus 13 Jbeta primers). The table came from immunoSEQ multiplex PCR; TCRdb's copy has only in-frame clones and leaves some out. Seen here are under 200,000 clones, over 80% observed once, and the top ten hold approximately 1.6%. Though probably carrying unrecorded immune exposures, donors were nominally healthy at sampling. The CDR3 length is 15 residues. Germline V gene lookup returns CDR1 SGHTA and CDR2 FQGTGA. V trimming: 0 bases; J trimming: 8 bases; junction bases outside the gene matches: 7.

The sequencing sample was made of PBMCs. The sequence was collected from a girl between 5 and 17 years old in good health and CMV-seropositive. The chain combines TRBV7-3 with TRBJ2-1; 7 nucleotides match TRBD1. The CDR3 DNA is TGTGCCAGCAGCTTAACGATAGACAGGGACGATGAGCAGTTCTTC. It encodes CASSLTIDRDDEQFF.